This T cell receptor beta chain was observed in a study of T cells expressing NK-cell markers. TCRdb re-called the 5' RACE reads and shows each CDR3 protein once, DNA omitted. The sample has a few hundred thousand distinct CDR3 sequences, and its top ten clones hold approximately 0.41%. This CDR3 has 18 residues. This TCR came from a man aged 18 to 35 in good health. The genes are TRBV12-3 or TRBV12-4 and TRBJ1-2. The sample consisted of blood T cells: a sorted CD56 or NKG2C T cell subset, CD4+ or CD8+ T cells, or bulk PBMC T cells (not recorded which). The chain's CDR3 is CASSLAQGVGRQHMGYTF.